This T cell receptor beta chain emerged from a study of PD-L1 blockade in urothelial cancer. Study-wide background: Twenty-five of the 29 patients were men with bladder-origin urothelial cancer. Typically, measured as a median, blood samples had 130,000 to 150,000 T cells.

Germline CDR1 MRHNA, CDR2 SNTAGT. CDR3 size: 14 residues. With V trimmed by 5 bases and J by 5 bases, 2 bases remained unmatched. Measured with immunoSEQ multiplex PCR; TCRdb has only the in-frame clones, and not every one. The table shows over 15,000 clones, with roughly nine tenths occurring only once. The receptor's source is a middle-aged man with urothelial cancer. Material: PBMCs, obtained around atezolizumab (anti-PD-L1) treatment. V and J are TRBV6-4 and TRBJ2-3, with TRBD2 matching over 12 bases. CDR3 nucleotides: TGTGCCAGCAGTCTAGCGGGGGGGCGAGATACGCAGTATTTT. This codes for CASSLAGGRDTQYF.